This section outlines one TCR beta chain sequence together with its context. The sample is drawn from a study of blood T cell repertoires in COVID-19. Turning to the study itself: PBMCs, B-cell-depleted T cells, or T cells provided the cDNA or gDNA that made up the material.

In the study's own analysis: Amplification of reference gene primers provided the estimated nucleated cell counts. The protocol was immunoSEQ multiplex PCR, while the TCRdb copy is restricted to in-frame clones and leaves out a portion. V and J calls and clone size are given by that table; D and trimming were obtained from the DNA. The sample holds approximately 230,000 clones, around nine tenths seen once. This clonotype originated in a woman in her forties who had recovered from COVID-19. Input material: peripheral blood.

CDR3 in amino acids: CASSAGRSYNEQFF. CDR3 sequence (DNA): TGTGCCAGTAGTGCAGGCCGCTCCTACAATGAGCAGTTCTTC. The chain couples TRBV19 to TRBJ2-1; the D is unclear. This CDR3 is 14 amino acids long. Trimming pared 5 bases from V and 0 bases from J, leaving 8 bases between. Germline lookup yields CDR1 LNHDA and CDR2 SQIVND (reference sequence).